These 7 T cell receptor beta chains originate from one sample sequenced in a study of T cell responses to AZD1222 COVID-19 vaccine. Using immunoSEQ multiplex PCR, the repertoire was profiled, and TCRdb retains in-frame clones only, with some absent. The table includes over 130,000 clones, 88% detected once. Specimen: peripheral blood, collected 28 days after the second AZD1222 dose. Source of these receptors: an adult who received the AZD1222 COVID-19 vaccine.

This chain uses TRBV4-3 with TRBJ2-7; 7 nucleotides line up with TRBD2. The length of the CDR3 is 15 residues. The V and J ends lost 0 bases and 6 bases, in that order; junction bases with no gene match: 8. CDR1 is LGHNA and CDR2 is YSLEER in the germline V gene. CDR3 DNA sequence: TGCGCCAGCAGCCAAGAATCGGGGGGAGGGGTCGAGCAGTACTTC. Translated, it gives CASSQESGGGVEQYF.

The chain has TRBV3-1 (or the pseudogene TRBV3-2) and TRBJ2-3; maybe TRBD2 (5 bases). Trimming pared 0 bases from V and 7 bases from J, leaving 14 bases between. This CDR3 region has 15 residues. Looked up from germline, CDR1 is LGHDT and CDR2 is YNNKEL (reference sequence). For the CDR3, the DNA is TGTGCCAGCAGCCAAGATCCTCAGGAGGCGTATACGCAGTATTTT. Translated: CASSQDPQEAYTQYF.

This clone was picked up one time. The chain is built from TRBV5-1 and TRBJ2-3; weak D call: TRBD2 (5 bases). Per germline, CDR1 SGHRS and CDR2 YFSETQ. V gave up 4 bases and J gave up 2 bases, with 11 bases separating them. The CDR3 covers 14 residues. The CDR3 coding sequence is TGCGCCAGCAGCCGAGGCCGGGACACAGATACGCAGTATTTT. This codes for CASSRGRDTDTQYF.

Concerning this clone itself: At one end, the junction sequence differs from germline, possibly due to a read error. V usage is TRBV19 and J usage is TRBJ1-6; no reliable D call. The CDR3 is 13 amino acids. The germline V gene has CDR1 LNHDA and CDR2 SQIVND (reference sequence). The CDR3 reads CASSLEEGSPLHF. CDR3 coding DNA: TGTGCCAGTAGTCTAGAAGAGGGATCACCCCTCCACTTT.

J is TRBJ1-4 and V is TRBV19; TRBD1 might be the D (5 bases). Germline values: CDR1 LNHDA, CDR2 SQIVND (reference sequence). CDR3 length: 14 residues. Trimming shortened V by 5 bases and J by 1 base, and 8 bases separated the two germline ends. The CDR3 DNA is TGTGCCAGTAGTTACGGGGGAACTAATGAAAAACTGTTTTTT. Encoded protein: CASSYGGTNEKLFF. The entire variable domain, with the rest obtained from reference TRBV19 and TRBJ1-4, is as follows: DGGITQSPKYLFRKEGQNVTLSCEQNLNHDAMYWYRQDPGQGLRLIYYSQIVNDFQKGDIAEGYSVSREKKESFPLTVTSAQKNPTAFYLCASSYGGTNEKLFFGSGTQLSVL.

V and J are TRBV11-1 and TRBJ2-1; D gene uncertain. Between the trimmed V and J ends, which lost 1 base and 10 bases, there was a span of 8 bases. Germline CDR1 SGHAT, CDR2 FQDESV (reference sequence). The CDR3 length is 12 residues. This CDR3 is CASSLVRREQFF. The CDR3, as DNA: TGTGCCAGCAGCTTAGTGAGAAGGGAGCAGTTCTTC.

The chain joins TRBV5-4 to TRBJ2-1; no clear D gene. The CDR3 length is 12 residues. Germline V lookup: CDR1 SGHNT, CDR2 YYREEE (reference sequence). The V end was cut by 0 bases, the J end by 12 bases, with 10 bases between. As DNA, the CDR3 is TGTGCCAGCAGCTTGGCGGGTAATCTGCAGTTCTTC. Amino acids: CASSLAGNLQFF.